Only a few counts were recorded for the clone carrying this T cell receptor (beta chain). Its target is not known. This CDR3 contains 12 residues. Trimming shortened V by 2 bases and J by 6 bases, and 4 bases separated the two germline ends. Germline CDR1 reads MNHNY; CDR2 reads SVGAGI (reference sequence). This entry comes from a study of graft-versus-host responses after intestinal transplantation. Study-level information: Recipients across the board were started on anti-thymocyte globulin induction, then kept on tacrolimus and steroids for roughly 3 years. Findings of the study overall: Allografts of patients with graft-donor T cell macrochimerism showed high graft-versus-host to host-versus-graft clone ratios. Recipient marrow held GvH clones, some first seen in ileum or blood.

Profiling relied on immunoSEQ multiplex PCR, and the TCRdb table lists in-frame clones only, not all of them. The sample lists about 50,000 clones, approximately 91% occurring once. Sequencing was performed on unstimulated CD4+ T cells sorted from spleen or lymph node cells, taken before transplant. This clonotype originated in a human donor who was the organ donor for an intestinal transplant. The V and J genes are TRBV6-6 and TRBJ2-2, with D unresolved. The CDR3 nucleotides read TGTGCCAGCAGTTACATCCCCGGGGAGCTGTTTTTT. Its translation is CASSYIPGELFF.